This TCR beta chain derives from a study of vaccination and CD4 T cells after COVID-19. Researchers used the Oncomine TCR Beta short-read assay to sequence DNA from cultured CD4+ T cells. MiXCR was run by TCRdb on the PCR reads, yielding one entry per CDR3 protein. The table has some 16,000 distinct CDR3 sequences, 55% seen once. Sample treatment: approximately 10-day PBMC culture with coronavirus spike peptide pools or control peptides (ViraFEST assay). This clonotype has a handful of counts. Antigen unknown. The sequence was collected from a human donor who had recovered from COVID-19. The sample was CD4+ T cells from blood, cultured in vitro.

The CDR3 loop is CATSDNRQGEYGYTF. CDR3 in DNA: TGTGCCACCAGCGATAACAGACAGGGGGAGTATGGCTACACCTTC. J is TRBJ1-2 and V is TRBV24-1, with 9 bases identical to TRBD1. CDR1 KGHDR and CDR2 SFDVKD come from the germline V gene. V shed 7 bases, J shed 5 bases, and the junction held 10 bases outside the gene matches. CDR3 length: 15 residues.